Each of the 27 T cell receptor beta chains below was sequenced from the same sample in a study of regulatory T cells in long-lasting Graves disease. Time point in this sample: newly diagnosed GD, antithyroid drugs for less than 3 months. The authors made the TCR library using RNA they extracted from PBMCs. CDR3-region Arm-PCR and iRepertoire HTBI primers produced the TCR beta libraries. From the multiplex PCR reads, TCRdb called clonotypes with MiXCR, one entry per CDR3 protein. The data show more than 450,000 distinct CDR3 sequences, 12% seen once. These data were likewise used in another study, on T cells in Graves' hyperthyroidism and ophthalmopathy.

Sequenced material: peripheral blood mononuclear cells (PBMCs), taken at new diagnosis, from a patient treated with antithyroid drugs. The receptors stem from a woman in her twenties or thirties with Graves disease.

This clonotype was seen only a few times. The chain recombines TRBV20-1 with TRBJ2-5, with a weak D call TRBD2 (6 bases). CDR3 length equals 15 residues. The V end lost 6 bases, the J end lost 5 bases, and 22 bases lay between the germline ends. Germline CDR1 DFQATT, CDR2 SNEGSKA (reference sequence). This chain's CDR3 is CSADIRRDFGETQYF. In DNA form, the CDR3 reads TGCAGTGCCGATATACGAAGGGACTTTGGGGAGACCCAGTACTTC.

In this sample, this clonotype turned up many times. This chain uses TRBV3-1 with TRBJ1-1, with TRBD1 identical over 8 bases. The CDR3 totals 15 residues. Germline CDR1 is LGHDT and CDR2 is YNNKEL (reference sequence). Unmatched junction bases numbered 7, after V lost 2 bases and J lost 5 bases. CDR3 nucleotides: TGTGCCAGCAGCCAACCAGGGGGCGCATATACTGAAGCTTTCTTT. It is translated as CASSQPGGAYTEAFF.

This clonotype was counted at least ten times. This sequence joins TRBV6-2 or TRBV6-3 and TRBJ1-1, with D unclear. The CDR3 runs to 16 residues. With 5 bases removed from V and 0 bases from J, the gap between germline ends came to 16 bases. CDR1 and CDR2 (germline): MNHEY, SVGEGT. This chain's CDR3 is CASSEEGQIMNTEAFF. The CDR3 nucleotides read TGTGCCAGCAGTGAAGAAGGGCAGATAATGAACACTGAAGCTTTCTTT.

This clonotype has ten or more counts. Mismatch with germline at one junction end may stem from a read error. The chain employs TRBV27 and TRBJ1-4; 7 bases match TRBD1. The CDR3 runs to 15 residues. Germline assignment: CDR1 MNHEY and CDR2 SMNVEV (reference sequence). CDR3 amino acids: CASSVSGTVNEKLFF. The CDR3, as DNA: TGTGCCAGCAGTGTATCCGGGACAGTAAATGAAAAACTGTTTTTT.

This clonotype occurred a few times. This chain joins TRBV10-3 and TRBJ1-5; D remains unclear. Deletions cut 3 bases from V and 5 bases from J, with 5 bases between. The CDR3 has 12 residues. Germline loops: CDR1 ENHRY, CDR2 SYGVKD. The CDR3 nucleotides read TGTGCCATCAGTGACCCCTATCAGCCCCAGCATTTT. This sequence encodes CAISDPYQPQHF.

The V call is TRBV7-6, the J call TRBJ1-2, with D hard to call. The V gene's germline CDR1 is SGHVS and CDR2 FNYEAQ. V dropped 5 bases and J dropped 3 bases, with 13 bases sitting between them. This CDR3 is built from 14 residues. The CDR3 protein is CASSPGRGDYGYTF. Here the CDR3 DNA reads TGTGCCAGCAGCCCCGGACGTGGGGACTATGGCTACACCTTC.

This clonotype was seen a few times. The V and J genes are TRBV12-3 or TRBV12-4 and TRBJ2-7; 8 bases are shared with TRBD2. V lost 7 bases and J lost 5; bases outside the gene matches: 13. This CDR3 is built from 15 residues. CDR3 coding DNA: TGTGCCAGCACCTCAAGGGCTAGCGGGCGCCACGAGCAGTACTTC. Translated, it gives CASTSRASGRHEQYF.

The sample holds a few counts of this clonotype. J is TRBJ2-7 and V is TRBV7-6; 9 bases fit TRBD1. This CDR3 contains 16 residues. Germline loops: CDR1 SGHVS, CDR2 FNYEAQ. J lost 2 bases, V lost 1 base, and 6 bases had no gene match. CDR3 bases: TGTGCCAGCAGCTTAGGGGACAGGGATTCCACCTACGAGCAGTACTTC. Encoded protein: CASSLGDRDSTYEQYF.

This clonotype appeared many times. This chain uses TRBV19 with TRBJ2-2; TRBD1 agrees at 10 bases. The CDR3 runs to 14 residues. Trimming at V came to 9 bases and at J to 1 base, leaving 2 bases not matched to a gene. The V gene's germline CDR1 is LNHDA and CDR2 SQIVND (reference sequence). Here the CDR3 reads CASRTGGNTGELFF. The CDR3 nucleotides read TGTGCCAGCCGGACAGGGGGGAACACCGGGGAGCTGTTTTTT.

This clonotype was seen repeatedly, ten times or more. The genes are TRBV30 and TRBJ1-2; a possible D gene is TRBD1 (5 bases). Looked up from germline, CDR1 is GTSNPN and CDR2 is SVGIG (reference sequence). This CDR3 contains 14 residues. V was clipped by 3 bases and J by 2 bases, with 13 bases between them. The CDR3 region is CAWSQGWGNYGYTF. The CDR3 nucleotides are TGTGCCTGGAGCCAGGGCTGGGGAAACTATGGCTACACCTTC. Using reference TRBV30 and TRBJ1-2 for the parts outside the CDR3, the full variable domain is SQTIHQWPATLVQPVGSPLSLECTVEGTSNPNLYWYRQAAGRGLQLLFYSVGIGQISSEVPQNLSASRPQDRQFILSSKKLLLSDSGFYLCAWSQGWGNYGYTFGSGTRLTVV.

This clonotype has at least ten counts. The genes are TRBV11-2 and TRBJ2-7, with 9 bases that match TRBD1. Germline assignment: CDR1 SGHAT and CDR2 FQNNGV. This CDR3 has 15 residues. Trimming at V came to 6 bases and at J to 3 bases, leaving 9 bases not matched to a gene. In DNA, the CDR3 is TGTGCCAGCAGATCCCCCGGGACAGGGCTCTACGAGCAGTACTTC. Translated: CASRSPGTGLYEQYF.

This clonotype has at least ten counts. The chain uses TRBV13 and TRBJ2-7; D is possibly TRBD2 (5 bases). The V end was cut by 3 bases, the J end by 2 bases, with 11 bases between. From germline, CDR1 is PRHDT and CDR2 FYEKMQ (reference sequence). CDR3 length: 14 amino acids. The CDR3 DNA follows: TGTGCCAGCAGCTTTGCCGGGAAAACCTACGAGCAGTACTTC. Protein sequence: CASSFAGKTYEQYF.

This clonotype was seen ten or more times. The rearrangement joins TRBV18 to TRBJ2-5; possibly TRBD2 for D (6 bases). The CDR3 is 16 amino acids. Germline V gene sequence: CDR1 KGHSH, CDR2 LQKENI. V gave up 5 bases and J gave up 4 bases, with 20 bases separating them. As DNA, the CDR3 is TGTGCCAGCTCAACCGGGCAGGGACTTGTAGGAGAGACCCAGTACTTC. Residues: CASSTGQGLVGETQYF.

This clonotype was seen at least ten times. Here the CDR3 reads CASSIQGGGTEAFF. The CDR3 nucleotides are TGTGCCAGCAGCATACAGGGTGGGGGCACTGAAGCTTTCTTT. The rearrangement uses TRBV11-3 and TRBJ1-1, with a possible D match to TRBD1 (6 bases). The CDR3 is 14 amino acids. With 5 bases removed from V and 4 bases from J, the gap between germline ends came to 14 bases. CDR1 is SGHNT and CDR2 is YENEEA in the germline V gene.

The chain has TRBV29-1 and TRBJ2-3; TRBD2 is a possible D gene (5 bases). The CDR3 loop spans 12 amino acids. Trimming removed 6 bases from V and 5 bases from J, with 12 bases in between. Germline lookup yields CDR1 SQVTM and CDR2 ANQGSEA. The CDR3 protein is CSVGGHEDTQYF. The CDR3 coding sequence is TGCAGCGTAGGCGGGCACGAAGATACGCAGTATTTT.

This clonotype was detected ten times or more. The CDR3 sequence: CASSQASGRETQYF. CDR3 sequence (DNA): TGCGCCAGCAGCCAAGCTAGCGGGAGAGAGACCCAGTACTTC. This chain connects TRBV4-1 to TRBJ2-5; 10 bases match TRBD2. V was clipped by 1 base and J by 4 bases; unmatched bases: 0. Germline-derived CDR1 and CDR2 are MGHRA and YSYEKL. The CDR3 has 14 residues.

This clonotype was recorded at least ten times. The chain employs TRBV4-3 and TRBJ2-1; weak D call: TRBD2 (6 bases). The CDR3 has 16 residues. The germline V and J ends were trimmed by 0 bases and 7 bases, with 16 bases remaining between them. The germline CDR1 and CDR2 sequences are LGHNA and YSLEER. CDR3 nucleotides: TGCGCCAGCAGCCAAGAACGACTAGGGGTCTGGAATGAGCAGTTCTTC. Protein: CASSQERLGVWNEQFF.

This chain uses TRBV14 with TRBJ2-1; 8 bases align to TRBD2. Germline CDR1 reads SGHDN; CDR2 reads FVKESK. The CDR3 loop spans 21 amino acids. The ends lost 4 bases at V and 1 base at J; junction bases unmatched: 21. DNA for the CDR3: TGTGCCAGCAGCCGTATAGGCGTAGCGGGACCCCCTGGGAGGTCCTACAATGAGCAGTTCTTC. It yields the protein CASSRIGVAGPPGRSYNEQFF.

This clonotype was counted many times. The V call is TRBV2, the J call TRBJ2-3; 7 nucleotides align to TRBD2. CDR3 length equals 14 residues. Germline V gives CDR1 SNHLY, CDR2 FYNNEI. V was clipped by 9 bases and J by 1 base; unmatched bases: 7. In nucleotides, the CDR3 is TGTGCCAGTTCACGGGACTACCGCACAGATACGCAGTATTTT. This sequence encodes CASSRDYRTDTQYF.

Details on this clonotype: One base away lies a much larger clone, so this may be a sequencing read error. The gene calls are TRBV3-1 and TRBJ2-3; D gene uncertain. Gene TRBJ2-1 matches the end of the DNA better, so the J call may be wrong. The CDR3 runs 13 residues. The V gene's germline CDR1 is LGHDT and CDR2 YNNKEL (reference sequence). The CDR3 nucleotides are TGTGCCAGCTGCCAAGGTAACTACAATGAGCAGTTCTTC. Its translation: CASCQGNYNEQFF.

This clonotype was picked up a small number of times. The chain has TRBV6-5 and TRBJ2-7; tentative D call: TRBD2 (6 bases). The length of the CDR3 is 15 residues. CDR1 is MNHEY, CDR2 SVGAGI, per germline. V was pared by 4 bases and J by 4 bases, with 17 bases between. The CDR3 loop is CASSSFSGSGYEQYF. DNA of the CDR3: TGTGCCAGCAGTTCTTTTAGCGGCTCCGGGTACGAGCAGTACTTC.

This chain links TRBV13 with TRBJ1-2, with 8 bases matching TRBD1. CDR1 is PRHDT, CDR2 FYEKMQ, per germline (reference sequence). This CDR3 region has 15 residues. The junction had 6 bases not matched to a gene; V was cut back by 0 bases and J by 6 bases. CDR3 sequence (DNA): TGTGCCAGCAGCTTAGGTTGGACAGGGAACGATGGCTACACCTTC. It codes for CASSLGWTGNDGYTF.

This clonotype was observed many times. This chain connects TRBV5-1 to TRBJ2-5, with unresolved D. There are 16 residues in the CDR3. Germline assignment: CDR1 SGHRS and CDR2 YFSETQ. V was pared by 4 bases and J by 5 bases, with 21 bases between. Here the CDR3 reads CASSTPSKSLVETQYF. Written as DNA, the CDR3 is TGCGCCAGCAGCACCCCCTCCAAAAGTTTGGTGGAGACCCAGTACTTC.

The DNA for the CDR3 is TGTGCCAGCAGCTTAGAAGCCCTACCCTCCTACGAGCAGTACGTC. Translated, it gives CASSLEALPSYEQYV. This chain connects TRBV11-2 to TRBJ2-7; D remains unclear. The CDR3 loop spans 15 amino acids. V was trimmed by 0 bases and J by 0 bases, leaving 9 bases between them. Germline lookup yields CDR1 SGHAT and CDR2 FQNNGV.

This clonotype was counted only a few times. The chain joins TRBV6-9 to TRBJ1-4; 8 bases are a match to TRBD1. The ends lost 4 bases at V and 8 bases at J; junction bases unmatched: 6. The CDR3 is made up of 14 amino acids. The germline CDR1 and CDR2 sequences are MNHGY and SVAAGI. The CDR3 sequence: CASSSRGLWEKLFF. The CDR3 nucleotides are TGTGCCAGCAGTTCCAGGGGGCTATGGGAAAAACTGTTTTTT.

This clonotype was seen repeatedly, ten times or more. CDR3 in amino acids: CASSLVVWGTETGYTF. CDR3 DNA sequence: TGTGCCAGCAGCTTAGTGGTCTGGGGGACAGAAACTGGCTACACCTTC. The chain carries TRBV11-3 and TRBJ1-2, with 7 bases aligning to TRBD1. The V segment lost 1 base and the J segment 7 bases; nucleotides outside the gene matches: 12. The CDR3 sequence is 16 residues long. The germline CDR1 and CDR2 sequences are SGHNT and YENEEA. Using reference TRBV11-3 and TRBJ1-2 for the parts outside the CDR3, the full variable domain is EAGVVQSPRYKIIEKKQPVAFWCNPISGHNTLYWYLQNLGQGPELLIRYENEEAVDDSQLPKDRFSAERLKGVDSTLKIQPAELGDSAVYLCASSLVVWGTETGYTFGSGTRLTVV.

This clonotype was seen many times. The chain links TRBV19 to TRBJ1-1; the D is unclear. Per the germline V gene, CDR1 is LNHDA and CDR2 is SQIVND (reference sequence). The CDR3 loop spans 11 amino acids. The ends were cut back, 5 bases at V and 7 bases at J, with 8 bases in the middle. CDR3 loop: CASSPGHEAFF. CDR3 DNA: TGTGCCAGTAGTCCTGGGCATGAAGCTTTCTTT.